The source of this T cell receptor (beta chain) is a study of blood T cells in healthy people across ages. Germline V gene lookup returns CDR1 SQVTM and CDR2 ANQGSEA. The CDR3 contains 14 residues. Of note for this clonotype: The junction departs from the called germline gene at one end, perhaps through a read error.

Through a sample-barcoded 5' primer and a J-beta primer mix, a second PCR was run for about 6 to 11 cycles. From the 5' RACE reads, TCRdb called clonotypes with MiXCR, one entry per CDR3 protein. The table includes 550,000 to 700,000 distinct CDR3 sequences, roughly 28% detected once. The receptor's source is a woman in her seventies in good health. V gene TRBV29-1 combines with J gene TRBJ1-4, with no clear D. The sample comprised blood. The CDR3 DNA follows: TGCAGCGTATGTGAGACCGCAACTAATGAAAAGCTGTTTTTT. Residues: CSVCETATNEKLFF.